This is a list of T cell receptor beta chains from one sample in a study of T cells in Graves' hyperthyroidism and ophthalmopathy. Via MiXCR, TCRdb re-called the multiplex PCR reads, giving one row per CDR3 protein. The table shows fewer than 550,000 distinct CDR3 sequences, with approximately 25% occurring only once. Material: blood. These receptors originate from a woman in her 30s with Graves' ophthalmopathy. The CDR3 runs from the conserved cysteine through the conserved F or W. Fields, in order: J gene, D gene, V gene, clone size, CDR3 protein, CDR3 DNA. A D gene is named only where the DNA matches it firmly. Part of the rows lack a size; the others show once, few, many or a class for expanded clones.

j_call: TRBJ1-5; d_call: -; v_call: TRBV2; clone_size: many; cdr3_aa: CASSGGRNQPQHF; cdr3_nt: TGTGCCAGCAGCGGCGGGCGCAATCAGCCCCAGCATTTT
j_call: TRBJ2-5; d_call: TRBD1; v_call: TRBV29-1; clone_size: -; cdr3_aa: CSVPGQGTRGETQYF; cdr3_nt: TGCAGCGTGCCGGGACAGGGGACCCGCGGGGAGACCCAGTACTTC
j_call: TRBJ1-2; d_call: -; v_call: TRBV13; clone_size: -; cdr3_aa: CASSLRVRGYTF; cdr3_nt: TGTGCCAGCAGCCTCAGGGTTCGTGGCTACACCTTC
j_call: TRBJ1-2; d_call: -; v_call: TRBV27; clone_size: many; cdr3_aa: CASSLADRNYGYTF; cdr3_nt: TGTGCCAGCAGTTTGGCGGACAGAAACTATGGCTACACCTTC
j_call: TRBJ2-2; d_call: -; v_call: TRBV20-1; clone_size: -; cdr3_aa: CSARREVGTGELFF; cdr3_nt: TGCAGTGCTAGAAGGGAGGTCGGCACCGGGGAGCTGTTTTTT
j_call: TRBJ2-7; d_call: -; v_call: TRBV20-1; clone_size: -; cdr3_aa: CSALEGVYEQYF; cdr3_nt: TGCAGTGCCCTTGAAGGGGTCTACGAGCAGTACTTC
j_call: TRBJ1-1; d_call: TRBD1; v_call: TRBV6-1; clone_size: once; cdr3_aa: CASRATGSVTEAFF; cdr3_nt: TGTGCCAGCAGAGCGACAGGGTCGGTCACTGAAGCTTTCTTT
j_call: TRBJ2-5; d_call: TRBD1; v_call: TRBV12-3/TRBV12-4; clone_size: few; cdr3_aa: CASSLGQGRGETQYF; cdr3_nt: TGTGCCAGCAGTTTAGGACAGGGGCGAGGGGAGACCCAGTACTTC
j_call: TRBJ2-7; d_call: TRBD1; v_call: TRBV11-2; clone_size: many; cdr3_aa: CASSRQMTGHSEQYF; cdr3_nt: TGTGCCAGCAGCCGACAAATGACAGGGCACAGTGAGCAGTACTTC
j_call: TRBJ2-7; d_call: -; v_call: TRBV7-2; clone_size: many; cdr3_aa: CASSLVLLSSYEQYF; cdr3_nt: TGTGCCAGCAGCTTAGTGCTGCTAAGCTCCTACGAGCAGTACTTC
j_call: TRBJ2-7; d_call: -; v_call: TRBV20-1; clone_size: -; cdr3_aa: CSAASDSHSEQYF; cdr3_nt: TGCAGTGCCGCATCGGACAGCCACTCCGAGCAGTACTTC
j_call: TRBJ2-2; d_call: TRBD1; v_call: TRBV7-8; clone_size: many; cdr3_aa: CASSPHRDRDRYTGELFF; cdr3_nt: TGTGCCAGCAGCCCACACCGGGACAGGGACCGGTACACCGGGGAGCTGTTTTTT
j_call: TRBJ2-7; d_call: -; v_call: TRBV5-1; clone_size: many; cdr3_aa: CASSLGGGSRSSYEQYF; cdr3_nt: TGCGCCAGCAGCCTGGGTGGAGGTTCGAGGAGCTCCTACGAGCAGTACTTC
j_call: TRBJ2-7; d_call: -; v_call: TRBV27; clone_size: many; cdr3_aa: CASSFRGLLYEQYF; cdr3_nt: TGTGCCAGCAGTTTTAGAGGGCTTCTCTACGAGCAGTACTTC
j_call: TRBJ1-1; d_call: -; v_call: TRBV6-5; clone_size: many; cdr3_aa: CASSSTTGSEAFF; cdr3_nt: TGTGCCAGCAGTTCCACGACGGGGTCTGAAGCTTTCTTT
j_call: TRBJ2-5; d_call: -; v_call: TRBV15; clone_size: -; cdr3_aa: CATSSQSVGGQETQYF; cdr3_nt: TGTGCCACCAGCAGCCAATCGGTCGGGGGCCAAGAGACCCAGTACTTC
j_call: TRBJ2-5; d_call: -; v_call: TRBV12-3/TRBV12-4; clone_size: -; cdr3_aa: CASSHQLEETQYF; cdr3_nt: TGTGCCAGCAGTCACCAGCTAGAAGAGACCCAGTACTTC
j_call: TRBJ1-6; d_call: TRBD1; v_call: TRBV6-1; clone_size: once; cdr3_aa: CASSEAFSWGQGGNSPLHF; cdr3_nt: TGTGCCAGCAGTGAAGCGTTCTCGTGGGGACAGGGGGGAAATTCACCCCTCCACTTT
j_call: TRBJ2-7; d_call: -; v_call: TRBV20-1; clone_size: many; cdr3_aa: CSARRQSYEQYF; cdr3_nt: TGCAGTGCTAGGCGGCAGTCCTACGAGCAGTACTTC
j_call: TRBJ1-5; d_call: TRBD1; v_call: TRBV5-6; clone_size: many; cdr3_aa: CASSFGTASNQPQHF; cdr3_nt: TGTGCCAGCAGCTTCGGGACAGCTAGCAATCAGCCCCAGCATTTT
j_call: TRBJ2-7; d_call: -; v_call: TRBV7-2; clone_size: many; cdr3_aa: CASSPRRYEQYF; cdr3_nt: TGTGCCAGCAGCCCACGCCGGTACGAGCAGTACTTC
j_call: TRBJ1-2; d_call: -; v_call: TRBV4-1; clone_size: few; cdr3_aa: CASSQEDGEHYGYTF; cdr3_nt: TGCGCCAGCAGCCAGGAGGACGGCGAACACTATGGCTACACCTTC
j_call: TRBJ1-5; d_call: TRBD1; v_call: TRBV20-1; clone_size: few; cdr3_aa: CSAQGSTEGPQHF; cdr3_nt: TGCAGTGCACAGGGGTCTACCGAGGGGCCCCAGCATTTT
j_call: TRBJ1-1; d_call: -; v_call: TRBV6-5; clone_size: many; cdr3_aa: CASSYSIFLIPNTEAFF; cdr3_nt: TGTGCCAGCAGTTACTCGATCTTCCTAATTCCGAACACTGAAGCTTTCTTT
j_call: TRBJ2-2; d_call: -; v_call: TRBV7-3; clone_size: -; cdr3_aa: CASSLLGSHNTGELFF; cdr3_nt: TGTGCCAGCAGCTTACTGGGAAGCCACAACACCGGGGAGCTGTTTTTT
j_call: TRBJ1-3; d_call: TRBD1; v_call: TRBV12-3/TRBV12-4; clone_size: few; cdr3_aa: CASRSDREPGNTIYF; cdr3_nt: TGTGCCAGCAGATCTGACAGGGAACCTGGAAACACCATATATTTT
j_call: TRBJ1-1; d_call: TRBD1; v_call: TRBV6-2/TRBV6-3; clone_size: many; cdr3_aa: CASGSRAGGHGTEAFF; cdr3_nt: TGTGCCAGCGGCTCCCGGGCAGGGGGCCATGGTACTGAAGCTTTCTTT
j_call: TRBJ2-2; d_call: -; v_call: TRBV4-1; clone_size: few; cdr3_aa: CASSQGLVDTGELFF; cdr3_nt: TGCGCCAGCAGCCAAGGGCTAGTTGACACCGGGGAGCTGTTTTTT
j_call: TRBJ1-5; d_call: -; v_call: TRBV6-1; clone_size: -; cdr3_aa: CASSPQVDQPQHF; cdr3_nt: TGTGCCAGCAGTCCACAAGTAGATCAGCCCCAGCATTTT
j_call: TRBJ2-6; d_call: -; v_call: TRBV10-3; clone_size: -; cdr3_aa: CAISEGLSGANVLTF; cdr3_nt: TGTGCCATCAGTGAGGGACTCTCTGGGGCCAACGTCCTGACTTTC
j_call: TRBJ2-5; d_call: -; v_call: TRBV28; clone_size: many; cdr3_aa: CASSVYRQPGEETQYF; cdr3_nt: TGTGCCAGCAGTGTGTATCGACAGCCCGGGGAGGAGACCCAGTACTTC
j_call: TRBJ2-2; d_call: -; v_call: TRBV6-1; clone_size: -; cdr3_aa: CASSEYNSYNTGELFF; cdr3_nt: TGTGCCAGCAGTGAATATAACAGCTATAACACCGGGGAGCTGTTTTTT
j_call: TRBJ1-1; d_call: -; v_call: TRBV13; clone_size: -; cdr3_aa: CASSPQITGTNTEAFF; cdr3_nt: TGTGCCAGCAGCCCGCAAATTACAGGGACGAACACTGAAGCTTTCTTT
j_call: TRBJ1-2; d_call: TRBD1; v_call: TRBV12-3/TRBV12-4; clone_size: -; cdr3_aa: CASSSSDRGPLDYGYTF; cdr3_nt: TGTGCCAGCAGTTCATCCGACAGGGGACCTTTAGACTATGGCTACACCTTC
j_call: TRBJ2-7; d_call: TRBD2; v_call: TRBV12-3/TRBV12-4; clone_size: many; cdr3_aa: CASSLSASGTYEQYF; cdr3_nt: TGTGCCAGCAGTTTATCGGCTAGCGGAACCTACGAGCAGTACTTC
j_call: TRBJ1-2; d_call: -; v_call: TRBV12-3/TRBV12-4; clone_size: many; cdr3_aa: CASSLGGGDYGYTF; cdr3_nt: TGTGCCAGCAGCCTGGGCGGGGGCGACTATGGCTACACCTTC
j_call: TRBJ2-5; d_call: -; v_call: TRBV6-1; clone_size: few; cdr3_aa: CASDRPGRQETQYF; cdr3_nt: TGTGCCAGCGACCGACCGGGCAGGCAAGAGACCCAGTACTTC
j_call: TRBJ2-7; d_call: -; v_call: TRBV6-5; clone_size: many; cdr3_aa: CASSYSGAREDEQYF; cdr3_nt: TGTGCCAGCAGTTACTCGGGCGCCAGGGAAGACGAGCAGTACTTC
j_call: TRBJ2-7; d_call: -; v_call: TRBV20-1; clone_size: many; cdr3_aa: CSAQGSSGYEQYF; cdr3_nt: TGCAGTGCTCAGGGGTCTAGTGGGTACGAGCAGTACTTC
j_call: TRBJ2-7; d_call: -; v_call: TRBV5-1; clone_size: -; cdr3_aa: CASSFVSYEQYF; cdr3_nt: TGCGCCAGCAGCTTCGTCAGTTACGAGCAGTACTTC
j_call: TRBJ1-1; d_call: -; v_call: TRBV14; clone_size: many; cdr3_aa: CASSQDRGYPYLNTEAFF; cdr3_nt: TGTGCCAGCAGCCAAGATCGAGGGTATCCATACCTTAACACTGAAGCTTTCTTT
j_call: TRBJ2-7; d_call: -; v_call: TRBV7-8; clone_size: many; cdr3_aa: CASSPFEGSSYEQYF; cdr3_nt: TGTGCCAGCAGCCCATTTGAGGGCTCCTCCTACGAGCAGTACTTC
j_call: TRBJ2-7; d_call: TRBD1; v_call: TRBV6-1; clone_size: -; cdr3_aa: CASRTGKYEQYF; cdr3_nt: TGTGCCAGCAGGACAGGGAAGTACGAGCAGTACTTC
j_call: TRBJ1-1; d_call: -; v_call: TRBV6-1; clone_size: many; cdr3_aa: CASSAWDEMNTEAFF; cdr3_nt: TGTGCCAGCAGTGCATGGGACGAGATGAACACTGAAGCTTTCTTT
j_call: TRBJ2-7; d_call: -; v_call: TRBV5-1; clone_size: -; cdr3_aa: CASSRDRANQQYF; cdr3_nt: TGCGCCAGCAGCCGGGACCGGGCAAACCAGCAGTACTTC
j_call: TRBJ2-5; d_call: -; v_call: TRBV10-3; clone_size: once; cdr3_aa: CAVRVRETQYF; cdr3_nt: TGTGCCGTCAGGGTCAGAGAGACCCAGTACTTC
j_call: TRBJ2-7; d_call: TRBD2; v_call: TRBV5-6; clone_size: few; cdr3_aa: CASSMTSGIPTGQYF; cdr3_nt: TGTGCCAGCAGCATGACTAGCGGGATACCTACGGGGCAGTACTTC
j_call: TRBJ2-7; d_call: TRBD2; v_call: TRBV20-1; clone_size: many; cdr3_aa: CSATGLAGNGYEQYF; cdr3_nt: TGCAGTGCCACGGGACTAGCGGGAAACGGCTACGAGCAGTACTTC
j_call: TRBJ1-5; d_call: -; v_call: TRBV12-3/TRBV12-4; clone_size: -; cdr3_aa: CASNRGHSNQPQHF; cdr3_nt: TGTGCCAGTAACCGGGGACATAGCAATCAGCCCCAGCATTTT
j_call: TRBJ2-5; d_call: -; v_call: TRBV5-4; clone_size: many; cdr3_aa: CASSRTAQETQYF; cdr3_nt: TGTGCCAGCAGCCGGACAGCCCAAGAGACCCAGTACTTC
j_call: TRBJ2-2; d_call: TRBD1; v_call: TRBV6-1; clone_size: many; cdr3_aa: CASSERQGQNTGELFF; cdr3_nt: TGTGCCAGCAGTGAACGACAGGGACAGAACACCGGGGAGCTGTTTTTT
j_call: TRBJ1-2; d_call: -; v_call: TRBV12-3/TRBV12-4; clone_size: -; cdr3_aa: CASSLLNWDGYTF; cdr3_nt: TGTGCCAGCAGTTTATTGAACTGGGATGGCTACACCTTC